Each of the 17 T cell receptor beta chains below was sequenced from the same sample in a study of blood T cell repertoires in COVID-19. The protocol was immunoSEQ multiplex PCR, while the TCRdb copy is restricted to in-frame clones and leaves out a portion. The table records 170,000 or so clones, 65% to 85% of them present only once. The sample consisted of peripheral blood. All receptors derive from a woman aged 60-75 years with acute or convalescent COVID-19.

The CDR3 here is CASSLRGGGSYEQYF. The DNA of the CDR3 is TGTGCCAGCAGCCTTCGCGGGGGGGGCTCCTACGAGCAGTACTTC. The chain uses TRBV7-2 and TRBJ2-7, with 9 bases aligning to TRBD2. Germline V gene sequence: CDR1 SGHTA, CDR2 FQGNSA. The length of the CDR3 is 15 residues. The V gene end was trimmed by 5 bases and the J gene end by 0 bases; junction bases not matched to a gene: 5.

This sequence joins TRBV9 and TRBJ2-3, with D unclear. The germline CDR1 and CDR2 sequences are SGDLS and YYNGEE. The CDR3 loop spans 15 amino acids. The ends were cut back, 0 bases at V and 4 bases at J, with 12 bases in the middle. The CDR3 nucleotides read TGTGCCAGCAGCGTAGTACAGAGTGAACCAGATACGCAGTATTTT. Translated, it gives CASSVVQSEPDTQYF.

The chain links TRBV30 to TRBJ1-2; perhaps TRBD1 as D (6 bases). The V end lost 5 bases, the J end lost 4 bases, and 14 bases lay between the germline ends. There are 13 residues in the CDR3. The germline CDR1 and CDR2 sequences are GTSNPN and SVGIG (reference sequence). The CDR3 DNA follows: TGTGCCTGGCAACAGGGTGAGTCCTATGGCTACACCTTC. This codes for CAWQQGESYGYTF.

This rearrangement joins TRBV3-1 (or the pseudogene TRBV3-2) to TRBJ1-5; 9 nucleotides agree with TRBD1. J was trimmed by 6 bases and V by 0 bases; bases with no gene match: 6. CDR3 size: 16 residues. Per the germline V gene, CDR1 is LGHDT and CDR2 is YNNKEL (reference sequence). The DNA of the CDR3 is TGTGCCAGCAGCCAAGATGGGGGGACAGGGCGTCAGCCCCAGCATTTT. Amino acid sequence: CASSQDGGTGRQPQHF.

The chain is built from TRBV11-2 and TRBJ2-7; no clear D gene. Germline V gene sequence: CDR1 SGHAT, CDR2 FQNNGV. Trimming shortened V by 3 bases and J by 6 bases, and 12 bases separated the two germline ends. The CDR3 runs to 13 residues. The CDR3 spells CASSFEVSSEQYF. The DNA of the CDR3 is TGTGCCAGCAGCTTTGAGGTTTCTTCCGAGCAGTACTTC.

Here the CDR3 reads CASSEAAGPYEQYF. As DNA, the CDR3 is TGCGCCAGCAGTGAGGCGGCGGGGCCCTACGAGCAGTACTTC. The chain has TRBV10-1 and TRBJ2-7; a weak D match, TRBD2 (6 bases). The V gene lost 2 bases and the J gene lost 2 bases, with 10 bases spanning the gap. Germline V gene data show CDR1 as WNHNN and CDR2 as SYGVQD (reference sequence). The CDR3 has 14 residues.

The chain has TRBV5-1 and TRBJ2-7, with 8 bases aligning to TRBD1. V trimming: 2 bases; J trimming: 6 bases; junction bases outside the gene matches: 13. Per the germline V gene, CDR1 is SGHRS and CDR2 is YFSETQ. The CDR3 is made up of 16 amino acids. The CDR3 DNA follows: TGCGCCAGCAGCTTAGAACGAAGGACAGGGATTCTCGAGCAGTACTTC. Its translation: CASSLERRTGILEQYF.

The rearrangement joins TRBV4-1 to TRBJ1-1; the match to TRBD1 covers 7 bases. With V trimmed by 1 base and J by 4 bases, 6 bases remained unmatched. Germline V gives CDR1 MGHRA, CDR2 YSYEKL. The CDR3 loop spans 15 amino acids. CDR3 in amino acids: CASSQGRQGSTEAFF. The CDR3 nucleotides are TGCGCCAGCAGCCAAGGGAGACAGGGAAGCACTGAAGCTTTCTTT.

The chain has TRBV9 and TRBJ1-1; 7 bases line up with TRBD1. The CDR3 runs 15 residues. The germline V gene encodes CDR1 SGDLS and CDR2 YYNGEE. V dropped 3 bases and J dropped 3; count of bases not matched to a gene: 8. CDR3 nucleotide sequence: TGTGCCAGCAGCGCCCCCCAGGGGGTGGACACTGAAGCTTTCTTT. Protein: CASSAPQGVDTEAFF.

The rearrangement uses TRBV5-1 and TRBJ1-1, with TRBD1 matching 7 bases. CDR1 and CDR2 (germline): SGHRS, YFSETQ. V lost 4 bases, J lost 4 bases, and 10 bases stayed unmatched. The length of the CDR3 is 15 residues. CDR3 bases: TGCGCCAGCAGCCCTACAGGGGAACAGGGCACTGAAGCTTTCTTT. Translated, it gives CASSPTGEQGTEAFF.

The chain couples TRBV7-8 to TRBJ1-2; TRBD1 is a possible D gene (6 bases). Germline V gives CDR1 SGHVS, CDR2 FQNEAQ. Trimming removed 5 bases from V and 1 base from J, with 11 bases in between. This CDR3 contains 14 residues. The CDR3 sequence is CASSPRTDNYGYTF. CDR3 in DNA: TGTGCCAGCAGCCCCCGGACAGATAACTATGGCTACACCTTC.

The chain recombines TRBV11-2 with TRBJ2-7; D is perhaps TRBD2 (6 bases). The CDR3 covers 16 residues. Trimming pared 0 bases from V and 0 bases from J, leaving 12 bases between. CDR1 and CDR2 from the germline V gene are SGHAT and FQNNGV. The CDR3 loop reads CASSLEGGMGSYEQYF. The DNA for the CDR3 is TGTGCCAGCAGCTTAGAGGGGGGTATGGGCTCCTACGAGCAGTACTTC.

This clone was detected a few times. The V and J genes are TRBV6-5 and TRBJ1-2; no clear D gene. Germline CDR1 and CDR2: MNHEY and SVGAGI. The CDR3 is 12 amino acids. Trimming removed 6 bases at V and 10 bases at J, with 15 bases between. The CDR3, as DNA: TGTGCCAGCAGCTCCTCCGGGAAAAACTACACCTTC. Encoded protein: CASSSSGKNYTF.

This chain joins TRBV10-3 and TRBJ2-1; no clear D. The CDR3 extends over 14 amino acids. V was shortened by 1 base and J by 12 bases, with 16 bases between the two germline ends. Germline lookup yields CDR1 ENHRY and CDR2 SYGVKD. The CDR3 reads CAISEYNSEFGQFF. CDR3 in DNA: TGTGCCATCAGTGAGTATAACTCCGAATTTGGGCAGTTCTTC.

The V gene is TRBV28, the J gene TRBJ1-2; D unclear. The CDR3 spans 13 residues. V lost 5 bases, J lost 4 bases, and 11 bases lay in between. Germline values: CDR1 MDHEN, CDR2 SYDVKM. In DNA form, the CDR3 reads TGTGCCAGCAGTACAACCATGGTCTATGGCTACACCTTC. As protein: CASSTTMVYGYTF.

The table lists this clone with a few counts. V gene TRBV7-9 combines with J gene TRBJ2-7, with TRBD1 matching 7 bases. Germline loops: CDR1 SEHNR, CDR2 FQNEAQ (reference sequence). V gave up 0 bases and J gave up 2 bases; unmatched junction bases: 7. This CDR3 contains 16 residues. CDR3 protein: CASSLAHGTDTYEQYF. The CDR3 nucleotides read TGTGCCAGCAGCTTAGCCCACGGGACAGACACCTACGAGCAGTACTTC.

The genes are TRBV11-2 and TRBJ2-7, with 7 bases fitting TRBD1. CDR1 and CDR2 from the germline V gene are SGHAT and FQNNGV. The CDR3 length is 16 residues. With V trimmed by 8 bases and J by 1 base, 14 bases remained unmatched. The CDR3 sequence: CASRGQDYSASYEQYF. CDR3 in DNA: TGTGCCAGCCGAGGACAGGATTATTCAGCGTCCTACGAGCAGTACTTC.